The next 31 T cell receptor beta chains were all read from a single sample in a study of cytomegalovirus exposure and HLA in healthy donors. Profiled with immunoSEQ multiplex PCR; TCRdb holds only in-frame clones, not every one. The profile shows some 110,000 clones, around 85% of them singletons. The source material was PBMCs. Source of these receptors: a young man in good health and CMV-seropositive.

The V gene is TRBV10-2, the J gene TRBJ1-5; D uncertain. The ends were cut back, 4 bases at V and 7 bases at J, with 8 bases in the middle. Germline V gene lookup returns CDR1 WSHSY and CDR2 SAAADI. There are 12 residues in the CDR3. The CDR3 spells CASSVTEQPQHF. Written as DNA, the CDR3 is TGCGCCAGCAGTGTTACCGAGCAGCCCCAGCATTTT.

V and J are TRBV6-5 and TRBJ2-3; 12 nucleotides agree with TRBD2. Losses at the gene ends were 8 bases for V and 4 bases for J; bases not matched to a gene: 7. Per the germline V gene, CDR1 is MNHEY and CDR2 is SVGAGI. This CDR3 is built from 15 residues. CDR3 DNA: TGTGCCAGCGGCCTAGCGGGGGGGCGCCCAGATACGCAGTATTTT. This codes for CASGLAGGRPDTQYF.

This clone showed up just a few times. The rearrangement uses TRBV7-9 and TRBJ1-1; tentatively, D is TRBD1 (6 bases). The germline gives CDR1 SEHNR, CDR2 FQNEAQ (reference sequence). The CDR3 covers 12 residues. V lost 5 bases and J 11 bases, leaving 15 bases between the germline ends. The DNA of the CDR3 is TGTGCCAGCAGCCACGGAGACAGGATGGCTTTCTTT. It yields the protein CASSHGDRMAFF.

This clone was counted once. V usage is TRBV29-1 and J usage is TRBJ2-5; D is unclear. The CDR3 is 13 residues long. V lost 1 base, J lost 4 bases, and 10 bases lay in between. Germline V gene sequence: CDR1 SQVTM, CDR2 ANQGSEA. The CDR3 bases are TGCAGCGTTGAAGGAGCCGTCGGAGAGACCCAGTACTTC. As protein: CSVEGAVGETQYF.

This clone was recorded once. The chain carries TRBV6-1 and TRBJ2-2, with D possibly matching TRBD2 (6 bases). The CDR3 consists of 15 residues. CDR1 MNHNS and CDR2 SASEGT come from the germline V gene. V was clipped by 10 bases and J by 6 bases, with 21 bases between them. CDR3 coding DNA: TGTGCCACCCTCCGCCGGGGGACGAGGTCCGGGGAGCTGTTTTTT. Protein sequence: CATLRRGTRSGELFF.

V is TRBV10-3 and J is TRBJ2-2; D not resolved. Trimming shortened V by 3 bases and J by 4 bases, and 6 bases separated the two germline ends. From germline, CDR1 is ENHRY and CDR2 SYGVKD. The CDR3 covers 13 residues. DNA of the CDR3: TGTGCCATCAGTGAACAGAGCACCGGGGAGCTGTTTTTT. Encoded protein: CAISEQSTGELFF.

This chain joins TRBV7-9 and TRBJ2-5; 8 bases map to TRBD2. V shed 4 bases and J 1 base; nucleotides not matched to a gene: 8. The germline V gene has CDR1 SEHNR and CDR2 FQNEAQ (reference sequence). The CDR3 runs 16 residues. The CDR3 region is CASSSRNSGTQETQYF. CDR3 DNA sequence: TGTGCCAGCAGCTCCCGGAATAGCGGGACCCAAGAGACCCAGTACTTC. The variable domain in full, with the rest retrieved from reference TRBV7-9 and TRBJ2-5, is DTGVSQNPRHKITKRGQNVTFRCDPISEHNRLYWYRQTLGQGPEFLTYFQNEAQLEKSRLLSDRFSAERPKGSFSTLEIQRTEQGDSAMYLCASSSRNSGTQETQYFGPGTRLLVL.

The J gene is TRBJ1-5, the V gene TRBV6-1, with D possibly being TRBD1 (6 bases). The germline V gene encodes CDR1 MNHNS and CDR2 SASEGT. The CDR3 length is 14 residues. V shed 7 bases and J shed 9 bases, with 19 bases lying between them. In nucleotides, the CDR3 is TGTGCCAGCAAGACCGTAACAGGGATTCGGCCCCAGCATTTT. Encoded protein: CASKTVTGIRPQHF.

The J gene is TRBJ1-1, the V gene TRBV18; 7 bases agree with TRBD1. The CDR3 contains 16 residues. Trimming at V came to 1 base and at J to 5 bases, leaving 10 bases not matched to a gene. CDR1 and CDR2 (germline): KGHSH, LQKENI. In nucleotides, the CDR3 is TGTGCCAGCTCACCACGGGCAGGGGGTTCGGAGACTGAAGCTTTCTTT. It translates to CASSPRAGGSETEAFF.

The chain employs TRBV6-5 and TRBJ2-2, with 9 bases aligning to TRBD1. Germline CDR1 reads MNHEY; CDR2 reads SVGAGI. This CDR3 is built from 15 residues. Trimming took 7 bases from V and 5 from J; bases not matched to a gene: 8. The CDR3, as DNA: TGTGCCAGCACGAAGGACAGGGGAAGGACCGGGGAGCTGTTTTTT. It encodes CASTKDRGRTGELFF.

The CDR3 here is CASSMTTGAMYNEQFF. The CDR3 bases are TGTGCCAGCAGCATGACAACAGGGGCAATGTACAATGAGCAGTTCTTC. This chain uses TRBV11-2 with TRBJ2-1; 7 bases agree with TRBD1. Germline V lookup: CDR1 SGHAT, CDR2 FQNNGV. V lost 5 bases to trimming and J lost 4 bases; unmatched junction nucleotides: 11. This CDR3 has 16 residues. The variable domain in full, with the rest retrieved from reference TRBV11-2 and TRBJ2-1, is EAGVAQSPRYKIIEKRQSVAFWCNPISGHATLYWYQQILGQGPKLLIQFQNNGVVDDSQLPKDRFSAERLKGVDSTLKIQPAKLEDSAVYLCASSMTTGAMYNEQFFGPGTRLTVL.

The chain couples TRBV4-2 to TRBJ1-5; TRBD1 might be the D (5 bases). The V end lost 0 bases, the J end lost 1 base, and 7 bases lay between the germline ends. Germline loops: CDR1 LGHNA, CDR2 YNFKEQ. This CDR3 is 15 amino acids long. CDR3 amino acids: CASSQDAGSNQPQHF. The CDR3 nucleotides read TGTGCCAGCAGCCAAGACGCAGGGAGCAATCAGCCCCAGCATTTT.

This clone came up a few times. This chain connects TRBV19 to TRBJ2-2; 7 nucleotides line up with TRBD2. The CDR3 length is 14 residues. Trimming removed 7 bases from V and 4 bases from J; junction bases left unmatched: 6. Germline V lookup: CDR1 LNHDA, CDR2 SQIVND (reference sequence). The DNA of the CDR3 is TGTGCCAGTACCGCGGGAGCGGGCACCGGGGAGCTGTTTTTT. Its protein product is CASTAGAGTGELFF.

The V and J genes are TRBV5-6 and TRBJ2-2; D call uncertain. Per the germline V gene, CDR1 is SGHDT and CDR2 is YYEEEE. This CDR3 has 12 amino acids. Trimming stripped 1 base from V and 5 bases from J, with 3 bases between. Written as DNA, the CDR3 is TGTGCCAGCAGCTTGTCGACCGGGGAGCTGTTTTTT. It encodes CASSLSTGELFF.

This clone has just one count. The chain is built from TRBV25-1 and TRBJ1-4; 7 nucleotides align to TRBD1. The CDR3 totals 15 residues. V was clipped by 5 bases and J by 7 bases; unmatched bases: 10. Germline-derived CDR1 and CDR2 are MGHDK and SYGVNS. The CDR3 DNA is TGTGCCAGCAGTAGAACCGGGACAGTGGGTGAAAAACTGTTTTTT. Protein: CASSRTGTVGEKLFF.

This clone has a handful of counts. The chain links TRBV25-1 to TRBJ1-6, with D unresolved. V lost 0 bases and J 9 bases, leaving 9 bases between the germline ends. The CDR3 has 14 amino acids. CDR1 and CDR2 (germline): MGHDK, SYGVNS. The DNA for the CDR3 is TGTGCCAGCAGTGAATATTCAGAGGTTTCACCCCTCCACTTT. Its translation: CASSEYSEVSPLHF.

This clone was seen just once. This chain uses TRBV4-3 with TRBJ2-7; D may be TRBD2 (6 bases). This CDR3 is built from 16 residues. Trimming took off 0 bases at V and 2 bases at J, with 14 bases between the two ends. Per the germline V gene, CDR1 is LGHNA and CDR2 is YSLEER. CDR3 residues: CASSQEAGGAPYEQYF. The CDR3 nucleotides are TGCGCCAGCAGCCAAGAGGCAGGAGGGGCCCCCTACGAGCAGTACTTC.

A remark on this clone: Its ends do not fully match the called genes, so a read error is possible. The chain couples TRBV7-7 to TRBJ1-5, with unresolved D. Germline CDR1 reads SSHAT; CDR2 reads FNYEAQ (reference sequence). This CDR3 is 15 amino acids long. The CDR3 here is CASSTPTLGGQPQHF. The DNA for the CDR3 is TGTGCTAGCAGCACGCCGACCCTAGGAGGCCAGCCCCAGCATTTT.

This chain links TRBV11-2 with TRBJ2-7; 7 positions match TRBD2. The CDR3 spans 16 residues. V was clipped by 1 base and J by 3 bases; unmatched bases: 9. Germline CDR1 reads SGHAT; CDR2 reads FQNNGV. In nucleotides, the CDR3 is TGTGCCAGCAGCTTAGCGGTGGGGGGGATATACTACGAGCAGTACTTC. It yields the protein CASSLAVGGIYYEQYF.

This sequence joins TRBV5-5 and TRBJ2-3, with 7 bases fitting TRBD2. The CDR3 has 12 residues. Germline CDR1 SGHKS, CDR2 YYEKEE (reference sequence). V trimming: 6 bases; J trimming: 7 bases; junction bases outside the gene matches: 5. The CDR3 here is CASMGGGYTQYF. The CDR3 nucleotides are TGTGCCAGCATGGGCGGGGGTTATACGCAGTATTTT.

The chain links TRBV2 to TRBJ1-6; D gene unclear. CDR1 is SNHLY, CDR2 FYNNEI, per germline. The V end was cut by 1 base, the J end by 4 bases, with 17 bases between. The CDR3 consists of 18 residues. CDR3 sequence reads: CASSEGPGFTNYNSPLHF. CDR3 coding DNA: TGTGCCAGCAGTGAAGGCCCAGGATTTACCAATTATAATTCACCCCTCCACTTT.

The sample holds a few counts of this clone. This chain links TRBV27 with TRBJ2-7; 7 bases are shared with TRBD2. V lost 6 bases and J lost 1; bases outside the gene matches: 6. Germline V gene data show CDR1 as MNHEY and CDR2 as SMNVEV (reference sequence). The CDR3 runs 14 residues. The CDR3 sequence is CASRGTTTSYEQYF. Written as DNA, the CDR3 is TGTGCCAGCAGAGGGACTACCACTTCCTACGAGCAGTACTTC.

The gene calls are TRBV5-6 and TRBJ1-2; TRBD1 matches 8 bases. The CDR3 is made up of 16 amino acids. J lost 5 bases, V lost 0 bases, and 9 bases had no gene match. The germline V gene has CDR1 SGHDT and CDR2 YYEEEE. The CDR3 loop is CASSLGQGASFYGYTF. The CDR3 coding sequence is TGTGCCAGCAGCTTGGGCCAGGGGGCCTCATTTTATGGCTACACCTTC.

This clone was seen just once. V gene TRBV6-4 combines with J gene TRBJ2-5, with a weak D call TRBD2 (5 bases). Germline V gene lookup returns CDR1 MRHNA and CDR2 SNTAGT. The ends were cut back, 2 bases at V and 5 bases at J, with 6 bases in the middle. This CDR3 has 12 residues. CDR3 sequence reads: CASSDREETQYF. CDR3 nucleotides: TGTGCCAGCAGTGACAGGGAGGAGACCCAGTACTTC.

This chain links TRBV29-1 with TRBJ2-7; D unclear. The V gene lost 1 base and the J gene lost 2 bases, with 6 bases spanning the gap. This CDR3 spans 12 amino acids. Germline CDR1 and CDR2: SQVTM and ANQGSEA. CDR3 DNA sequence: TGCAGCGTTGAAGGGCAGACCTACGAGCAGTACTTC. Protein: CSVEGQTYEQYF.

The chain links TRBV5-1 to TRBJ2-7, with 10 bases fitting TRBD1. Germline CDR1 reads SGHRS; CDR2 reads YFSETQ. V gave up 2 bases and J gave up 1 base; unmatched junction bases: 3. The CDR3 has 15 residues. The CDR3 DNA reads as TGCGCCAGCAGCTTCCGGGACAGGGGTTCCTACGAGCAGTACTTC. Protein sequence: CASSFRDRGSYEQYF.

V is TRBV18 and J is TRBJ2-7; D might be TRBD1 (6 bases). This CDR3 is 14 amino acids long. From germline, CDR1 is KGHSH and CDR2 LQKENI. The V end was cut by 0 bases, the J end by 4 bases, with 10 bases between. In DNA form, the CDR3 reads TGTGCCAGCTCACCACCGGGACAACGGTACGAGCAGTACTTC. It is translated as CASSPPGQRYEQYF.

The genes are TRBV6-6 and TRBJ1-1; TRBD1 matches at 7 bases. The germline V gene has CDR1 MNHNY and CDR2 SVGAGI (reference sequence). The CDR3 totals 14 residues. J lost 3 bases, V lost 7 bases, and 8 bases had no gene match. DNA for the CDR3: TGTGCCAGCATAGACAGGGTAGGGCACACTGAAGCTTTCTTT. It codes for CASIDRVGHTEAFF.

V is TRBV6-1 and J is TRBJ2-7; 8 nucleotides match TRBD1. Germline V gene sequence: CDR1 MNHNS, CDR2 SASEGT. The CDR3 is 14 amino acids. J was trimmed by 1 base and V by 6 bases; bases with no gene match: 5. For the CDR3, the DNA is TGTGCCAGCAGCGGGACAGGCTCATCCTACGAGCAGTACTTC. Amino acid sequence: CASSGTGSSYEQYF.

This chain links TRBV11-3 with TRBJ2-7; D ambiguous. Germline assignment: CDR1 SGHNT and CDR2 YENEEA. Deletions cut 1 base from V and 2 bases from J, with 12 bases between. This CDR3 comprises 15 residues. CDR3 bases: TGTGCCAGCAGCTTAGGAGGTGGCGGTACCTACGAGCAGTACTTC. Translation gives CASSLGGGGTYEQYF.

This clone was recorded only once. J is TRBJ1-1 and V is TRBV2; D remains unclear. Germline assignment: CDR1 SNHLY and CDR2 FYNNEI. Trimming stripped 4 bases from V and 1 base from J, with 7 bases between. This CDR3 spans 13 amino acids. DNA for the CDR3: TGTGCCAGCAGTGCGCGGTGGAACACTGAAGCTTTCTTT. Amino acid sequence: CASSARWNTEAFF.